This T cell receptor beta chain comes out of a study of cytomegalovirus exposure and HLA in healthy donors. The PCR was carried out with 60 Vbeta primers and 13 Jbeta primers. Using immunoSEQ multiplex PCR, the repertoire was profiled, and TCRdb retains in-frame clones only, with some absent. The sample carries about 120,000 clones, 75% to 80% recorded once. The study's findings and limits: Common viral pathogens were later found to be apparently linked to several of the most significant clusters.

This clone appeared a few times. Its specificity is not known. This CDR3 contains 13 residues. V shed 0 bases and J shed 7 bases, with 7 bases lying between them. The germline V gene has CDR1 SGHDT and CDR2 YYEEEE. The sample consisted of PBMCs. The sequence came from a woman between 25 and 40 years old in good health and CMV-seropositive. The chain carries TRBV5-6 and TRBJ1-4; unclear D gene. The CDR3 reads CASSLGASEKLFF. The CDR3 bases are TGTGCCAGCAGCTTGGGGGCAAGTGAAAAACTGTTTTTT.